A selection of T cell receptor beta chains follows, all from one sample in a study of T cell clonotyping in hematopoietic cell transplantation. TCRdb keeps only in-frame clones here, not all; method: immunoSEQ multiplex PCR. The repertoire holds approximately 30,000 clones, less than 85% seen once, with roughly 1.8% in the top ten. The sample here was peripheral blood mononuclear cells, taken before stem cell transplant. The receptor set was obtained from a man aged 40-49 years with acute myeloid leukemia. Some clones in this sample may be carry-over from other donors' samples. Each CDR3 is given with its conserved first and last residue. A D gene is named only where the DNA matches it firmly. Part of the rows lack a size; the others show once, few, many or a class for expanded clones.

j_gene	abundance	v_gene	d_gene	CDR3aa	CDR3nt
TRBJ2-1	-	TRBV5-1	-	CASSLISSGHNEQFF	TGCGCCAGCAGCTTGATTAGCTCCGGCCACAATGAGCAGTTCTTC
TRBJ1-3	-	TRBV30	TRBD1	CASTGAGNTIYF	TGTGCCTCGACAGGGGCTGGAAACACCATATATTTT
TRBJ1-1	-	TRBV6-6	TRBD1	CASSLDRGNTEAFF	TGTGCCAGCAGTTTGGACAGGGGGAACACTGAAGCTTTCTTT
TRBJ1-1	-	TRBV5-6	-	CASSLAGMQEWTEAFF	TGTGCCAGCAGCTTGGCGGGGATGCAGGAGTGGACTGAAGCTTTCTTT
TRBJ2-3	-	TRBV29-1	TRBD2	CSGHPGLAGDTQYF	TGCAGCGGTCATCCGGGACTAGCAGGAGATACGCAGTATTTT
TRBJ1-2	few	TRBV5-5	-	CASSLEWQSMGYTF	TGTGCCAGCAGCTTGGAGTGGCAGAGCATGGGCTACACCTTC
TRBJ1-5	-	TRBV5-1	-	CASSLSGTNQPQHF	TGCGCCAGCAGCTTGAGCGGGACCAATCAGCCCCAGCATTTT
TRBJ1-2	-	TRBV5-1	-	CASSWGPTEDGYTF	TGCGCCAGCAGCTGGGGGCCCACGGAGGATGGCTACACCTTC
TRBJ2-7	-	TRBV11-2	TRBD1	CASSSPGQYLYEQYF	TGTGCCAGCAGCTCCCCGGGACAGTACCTCTACGAGCAGTACTTC
TRBJ1-2	-	TRBV5-1	TRBD1	CASSFSSQGANYGYTF	TGCGCCAGCAGCTTCTCCAGCCAGGGGGCTAACTATGGCTACACCTTC
TRBJ2-3	-	TRBV28	TRBD1	CASSNTGVGDTQYF	TGTGCCAGCAGTAACACAGGGGTTGGAGATACGCAGTATTTT
TRBJ1-2	-	TRBV7-9	TRBD1	CASSPSGQGANGYTF	TGTGCCAGCAGCCCGTCGGGACAGGGGGCGAATGGCTACACCTTC
TRBJ1-2	few	TRBV20-1	-	CSADYGYTF	TGCAGTGCTGATTATGGCTACACCTTC
TRBJ1-2	-	TRBV5-1	TRBD1	CASSEQGANYGYTF	TGCGCCAGCAGTGAGCAGGGGGCCAACTATGGCTACACCTTC
TRBJ2-7	-	TRBV6-1	-	CASSVGAGLSYEQYF	TGTGCCAGCAGTGTCGGGGCAGGCCTCTCCTACGAGCAGTACTTC
TRBJ1-2	-	TRBV4-3	-	CASSQAGHSGGAYGYTF	TGCGCCAGCAGCCAAGCTGGGCACAGCGGGGGGGCCTATGGCTACACCTTC
TRBJ2-7	-	TRBV5-4	-	CASSLPLGVQYF	TGTGCCAGCAGCTTACCCTTAGGCGTGCAGTACTTC
TRBJ2-1	-	TRBV9	TRBD2	CASSVEGLAANEQFF	TGTGCCAGCAGCGTAGAGGGACTAGCTGCCAATGAGCAGTTCTTC
TRBJ2-2	-	TRBV10-3	TRBD2	CAISAAGTSDTGELFF	TGTGCCATCAGTGCCGCCGGGACTAGCGACACCGGGGAGCTGTTTTTT
TRBJ2-7	-	TRBV10-2	TRBD1	CASSDSRGLDEQYF	TGCGCCAGCAGTGATTCTAGGGGGCTGGACGAGCAGTACTTC
TRBJ2-2	-	TRBV18	-	CASSPSGTGELFF	TGTGCCAGCTCACCAAGTGGTACCGGGGAGCTGTTTTTT
TRBJ1-2	once	TRBV7-2	-	CASSRTSTTWWSGYTF	TGTGCCAGCAGCCGGACCTCGACAACCTGGTGGTCTGGCTACACCTTC
TRBJ2-1	-	TRBV30	TRBD1	CAWNTGTGDEQFF	TGTGCCTGGAATACCGGGACAGGGGATGAGCAGTTCTTC
TRBJ1-2	few	TRBV27	-	CASRGETYGYTF	TGTGCCAGCAGAGGAGAGACCTATGGCTACACCTTC
TRBJ2-3	-	TRBV5-1	-	CASSLQEPSTDTQYF	TGCGCCAGCAGCTTGCAGGAACCTAGCACAGATACGCAGTATTTT
TRBJ2-3	-	TRBV29-1	-	CSEQGGTDTQYF	TGCAGCGAACAGGGGGGGACAGATACGCAGTATTTT
TRBJ1-6	-	TRBV30	TRBD1	CAWSLSGTDNSPLHF	TGTGCCTGGAGTCTATCCGGGACAGATAATTCACCCCTCCACTTT
TRBJ2-2	few	TRBV13	TRBD2	CASSSVAGPNTGELFF	TGTGCCAGCAGCTCCGTAGCGGGCCCTAACACCGGGGAGCTGTTTTTT
TRBJ2-5	-	TRBV20-1	TRBD2	CSAGLEETQYF	TGCAGTGCCGGACTAGAAGAGACCCAGTACTTC
TRBJ1-2	-	TRBV6-5	TRBD1	CASSGTGGGYTF	TGTGCCAGCAGTGGTACAGGGGGTGGCTACACCTTC
TRBJ2-4	-	TRBV28	-	CASSFGMVSGIQYF	TGTGCCAGCAGTTTCGGTATGGTCTCCGGCATTCAGTACTTC
TRBJ1-5	-	TRBV7-6	-	CASSLNSNQPQHF	TGTGCCAGCAGCTTAAACAGCAATCAGCCCCAGCATTTT
TRBJ1-1	-	TRBV11-2	-	CASSLGQGYLNTEAFF	TGTGCCAGCAGCTTAGGCCAGGGGTACTTGAACACTGAAGCTTTCTTT
TRBJ2-5	-	TRBV28	-	CASSSAARGNQETQYF	TGTGCCAGCAGTTCCGCAGCCCGGGGTAACCAAGAGACCCAGTACTTC
TRBJ2-5	-	TRBV27	-	CASSLTSRLTQETQYF	TGTGCCAGCAGTTTAACCTCGCGGCTTACTCAAGAGACCCAGTACTTC
TRBJ2-1	-	TRBV6-1	-	CASSEEGVEYNEQFF	TGTGCCAGCAGTGAAGAGGGAGTGGAATACAATGAGCAGTTCTTC
TRBJ1-1	-	TRBV27	-	CASSLYRASPEAFF	TGTGCCAGCAGCTTATATAGGGCGAGTCCTGAAGCTTTCTTT
TRBJ2-1	few	TRBV4-3	TRBD1	CASSPRTGREQFF	TGCGCCAGCAGCCCGAGGACAGGGCGCGAGCAGTTCTTC
TRBJ2-7	few	TRBV6-4	-	CASSDTGLGEQYF	TGTGCCAGCAGTGACACAGGGCTGGGGGAGCAGTACTTC
TRBJ2-7	-	TRBV13	TRBD1	CASSPSPGTAIYEQYF	TGTGCCAGCAGCCCCTCCCCCGGGACAGCTATTTACGAGCAGTACTTC
TRBJ2-5	-	TRBV4-2	-	CASSQDKLGETQYF	TGTGCCAGCAGCCAAGATAAACTGGGAGAGACCCAGTACTTC
TRBJ2-6	once	TRBV5-6	-	CASRLRNSGANVLTF	TGTGCCAGCAGACTTAGGAACTCTGGGGCCAACGTCCTGACTTTC
TRBJ2-5	-	TRBV2	-	CASSDSPAQETQYF	TGTGCCAGCAGTGATTCACCTGCCCAAGAGACCCAGTACTTC
TRBJ2-1	-	TRBV29-1	TRBD1	CSVRWPGGYNEQFF	TGCAGCGTTCGTTGGCCAGGGGGCTACAATGAGCAGTTCTTC
TRBJ2-7	once	TRBV30	-	CAWNRGDRDEQYF	TGTGCCTGGAATAGGGGGGATCGGGACGAGCAGTACTTC
TRBJ2-6	-	TRBV19	-	CASASPQRLTGANVLTF	TGTGCCAGCGCCTCGCCCCAGCGATTGACTGGGGCCAACGTCCTGACTTTC
TRBJ2-7	-	TRBV2	-	CASSEVGQYLDEQYF	TGTGCCAGCAGTGAAGTCGGACAGTATCTTGACGAGCAGTACTTC
TRBJ2-5	-	TRBV7-6	TRBD2	CASSLEAGGLETQYF	TGTGCCAGCAGCTTAGAAGCGGGGGGGCTTGAGACCCAGTACTTC
TRBJ1-1	-	TRBV30	-	CAWRNRRQPQNTEAFF	TGTGCCTGGAGGAATAGGAGACAACCTCAGAACACTGAAGCTTTCTTT